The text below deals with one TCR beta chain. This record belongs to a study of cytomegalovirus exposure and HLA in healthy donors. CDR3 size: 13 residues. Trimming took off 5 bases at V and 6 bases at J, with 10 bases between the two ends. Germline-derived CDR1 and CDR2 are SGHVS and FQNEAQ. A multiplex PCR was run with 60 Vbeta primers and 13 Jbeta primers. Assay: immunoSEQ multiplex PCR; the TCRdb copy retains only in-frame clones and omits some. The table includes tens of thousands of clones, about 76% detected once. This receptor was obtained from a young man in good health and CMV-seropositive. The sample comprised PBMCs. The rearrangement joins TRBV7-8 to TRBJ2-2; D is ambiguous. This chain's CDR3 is CASSAVSPGELFF. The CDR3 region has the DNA TGTGCCAGCAGCGCGGTCAGTCCCGGGGAGCTGTTTTTT.